This T cell receptor beta chain stems from a study of shared clonotypes between healthy human individuals. Points from the study as a whole: Sequencing depth was expected to influence donor clonotype sharing.

The germline V and J ends were trimmed by 0 bases and 5 bases, with 9 bases remaining between them. CDR1 SGHRS and CDR2 YFSETQ come from the germline V gene. The CDR3 is 14 amino acids. The assay was immunoSEQ multiplex PCR, and TCRdb's table has in-frame clones only and misses some. The table records 470,000 or so clones, 78% of them present only once. With regard to this clone: Antigen specificity is unknown.

The TCR sequence derives from a woman between 40 and 50 years old in good health. Some clones in this sample may be carry-over from other donors' samples. The chain has TRBV5-1 and TRBJ2-1; D is undetermined. The sample taken for sequencing was PBMCs. The CDR3 DNA sequence: TGCGCCAGCAGCTTGGATGCGCAGAACAATGAGCAGTTCTTC. Translation: CASSLDAQNNEQFF.